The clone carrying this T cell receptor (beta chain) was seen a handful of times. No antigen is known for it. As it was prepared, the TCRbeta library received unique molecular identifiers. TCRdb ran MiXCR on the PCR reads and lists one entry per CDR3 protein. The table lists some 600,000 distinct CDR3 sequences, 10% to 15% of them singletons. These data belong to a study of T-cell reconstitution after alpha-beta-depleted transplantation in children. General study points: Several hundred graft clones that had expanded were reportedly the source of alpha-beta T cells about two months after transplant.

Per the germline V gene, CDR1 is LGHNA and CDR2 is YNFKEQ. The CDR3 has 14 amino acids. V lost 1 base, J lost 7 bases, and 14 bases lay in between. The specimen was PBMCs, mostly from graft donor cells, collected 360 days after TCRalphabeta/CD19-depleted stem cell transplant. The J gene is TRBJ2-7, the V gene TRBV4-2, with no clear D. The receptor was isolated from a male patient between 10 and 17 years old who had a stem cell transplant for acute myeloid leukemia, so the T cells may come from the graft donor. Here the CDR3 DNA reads TGTGCCAGCAGCCAAGTTGGATCCGCTTGGGAGCAGTACTTC. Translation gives CASSQVGSAWEQYF.